This TCR beta chain was found in a study of blood T cell repertoires in COVID-19. Assay: immunoSEQ multiplex PCR; the TCRdb copy retains only in-frame clones and omits some. The top ten hold more than 9% of the sample, which has about 52,000 clones, over 65% seen once. While infection was still active, Seattle patients were enrolled and then followed longitudinally. This CDR3 has 16 amino acids. Germline CDR1 is MDHEN and CDR2 is SYDVKM. Unmatched junction bases numbered 10, after V lost 5 bases and J lost 2 bases. Material: peripheral blood. The clonotype originates from a man older than 75 with COVID-19, enrolled during active disease. This chain links TRBV28 with TRBJ2-7, with 9 positions matching TRBD2. This CDR3 reads CASSAGTSNGPYEQYV. CDR3 in DNA: TGTGCCAGCAGTGCCGGGACTAGCAATGGGCCCTACGAGCAGTACGTC.